The 13 T cell receptor beta chains given below trace back to one sample, sequenced in a study of T-cell memory formation after mild COVID-19. TCRdb passed the 5' RACE reads through MiXCR, listing each CDR3 protein once. The repertoire holds some 280,000 distinct CDR3 sequences, with roughly 17% as singletons. Sequencing input: PBMCs or a T cell subset sorted from them (not recorded which). Every receptor here comes from a man younger than 30 who had mild COVID-19 (a few samples of this study predate the infection). Cell type and time point are not known.

The chain couples TRBV6-5 to TRBJ1-5; D is unclear. V dropped 8 bases and J dropped 4 bases, with 12 bases sitting between them. This CDR3 has 13 amino acids. Looked up from germline, CDR1 is MNHEY and CDR2 is SVGAGI. DNA of the CDR3: TGTGCCAGCGGACGAACGGGAAATCAGCCCCAGCATTTT. Amino acids: CASGRTGNQPQHF.

This clonotype was picked up a small number of times. The chain recombines TRBV3-1 with TRBJ2-2; possibly TRBD1 for D (7 bases). CDR1 LGHDT and CDR2 YNNKEL come from the germline V gene (reference sequence). Deletions cut 4 bases from V and 0 bases from J, with 12 bases between. The CDR3 consists of 16 residues. In DNA form, the CDR3 reads TGTGCCAGCAGCCCCCGGGGGACAGCGAACACCGGGGAGCTGTTTTTT. Encoded protein: CASSPRGTANTGELFF.

CDR3 nucleotide sequence: TGTGCCACATGGCGGGGGCATACGAACACCGGGGAGCTGTTTTTT. Its translation is CATWRGHTNTGELFF. The chain recombines TRBV10-3 with TRBJ2-2, with a weak D call TRBD2 (7 bases). This CDR3 is 15 amino acids long. The V end lost 10 bases, the J end lost 0 bases, and 15 bases lay between the germline ends. Germline CDR1 and CDR2: ENHRY and SYGVKD.

The chain employs TRBV7-9 and TRBJ2-7, with 9 positions matching TRBD1. This CDR3 is built from 12 residues. The germline V gene has CDR1 SEHNR and CDR2 FQNEAQ (reference sequence). CDR3 DNA: TGTGCCAGCAGCCCCGGGACAGGGACCTGCGACGTC. Amino acid sequence: CASSPGTGTCDV.

The V and J genes are TRBV5-1 and TRBJ2-3, with D maybe TRBD2 (5 bases). The V gene lost 7 bases and the J gene lost 0 bases, with 15 bases spanning the gap. Germline V gene data show CDR1 as SGHRS and CDR2 as YFSETQ. The CDR3 sequence is 15 residues long. The CDR3 loop reads CASSRLRVSTDTQYF. CDR3 coding DNA: TGCGCCAGCTCCCGGCTGAGGGTTAGCACAGATACGCAGTATTTT.

This chain connects TRBV2 to TRBJ1-1; D gene unclear. Trimming cost V 6 bases and J 5 bases, with 22 bases left between them. The CDR3 is made up of 16 amino acids. Germline V lookup: CDR1 SNHLY, CDR2 FYNNEI. The DNA of the CDR3 is TGTGCCAGCAGAAGGGTGGTCCGGGGTCGAGAGACTGAAGCTTTCTTT. It specifies CASRRVVRGRETEAFF.

This clonotype was detected a few times. The J gene is TRBJ2-5, the V gene TRBV7-8; D is unclear. CDR1 SGHVS and CDR2 FQNEAQ come from the germline V gene. This CDR3 comprises 17 residues. The V end was cut by 1 base, the J end by 2 bases, with 17 bases between. The DNA of the CDR3 is TGTGCCAGCAGCTTAGGAAGAGGACGGTCGGCTCAAGAGACCCAGTACTTC. Translated, it gives CASSLGRGRSAQETQYF. The variable domain in full, with the rest retrieved from reference TRBV7-8 and TRBJ2-5, is GAGVSQSPRYKVAKRGQDVALRCDPISGHVSLFWYQQALGQGPEFLTYFQNEAQLDKSGLPSDRFFAERPEGSVSTLKIQRTQQEDSAVYLCASSLGRGRSAQETQYFGPGTRLLVL.

The chain employs TRBV4-3 and TRBJ1-2; 7 bases match TRBD1. CDR3 length: 14 residues. CDR1 LGHNA and CDR2 YSLEER come from the germline V gene. Germline trimming cut 4 bases from V and 3 bases from J; bases unmatched to any gene: 5. In DNA form, the CDR3 reads TGCGCCAGCAGCCGTATAGGGGGCTACTATGGCTACACCTTC. Residues: CASSRIGGYYGYTF.

This clonotype has a handful of counts. This rearrangement joins TRBV7-8 to TRBJ2-1; D uncertain. Germline V gives CDR1 SGHVS, CDR2 FQNEAQ. The CDR3 covers 15 residues. V was clipped by 2 bases and J by 8 bases, with 16 bases between them. CDR3 sequence (DNA): TGTGCCAGCAGCTTATTGGCCTTGGGTTTTGATGAGCAGTTCTTC. This codes for CASSLLALGFDEQFF.

A single count supports this clonotype. The CDR3 DNA is TGTGCCAGCAGCTTGGTATCCCCCTCCCACTCTGATGAGCAGTTCTTC. As protein: CASSLVSPSHSDEQFF. The chain recombines TRBV5-6 with TRBJ2-1; D remains unclear. The V and J ends lost 0 bases and 8 bases respectively, with 18 bases between them. Germline CDR1 and CDR2: SGHDT and YYEEEE. This CDR3 contains 16 residues. Variable domain in full (rest from reference TRBV5-6 and TRBJ2-1): DAGVTQSPTHLIKTRGQQVTLRCSPKSGHDTVSWYQQALGQGPQFIFQYYEEEERQRGNFPDRFSGHQFPNYSSELNVNALLLGDSALYLCASSLVSPSHSDEQFFGPGTRLTVL.

The rearrangement links TRBV4-2 to TRBJ1-1; D is unclear. The CDR3 has 17 amino acids. Between the trimmed V and J ends, which lost 3 bases and 7 bases, there was a span of 24 bases. CDR1 and CDR2 from the germline V gene are LGHNA and YNFKEQ. CDR3 DNA: TGTGCCAGCAGCCAGCCCGGGCGCAAATGGAGCGACGGTGAAGCTTTCTTT. It encodes CASSQPGRKWSDGEAFF.

This clonotype showed up just a few times. The chain recombines TRBV11-3 with TRBJ2-7; 10 positions agree with TRBD1. This CDR3 has 14 amino acids. Germline CDR1 SGHNT, CDR2 YENEEA. V shed 1 base, J shed 7 bases, and the junction held 4 bases outside the gene matches. CDR3: CASSLGQGAGEQYF. In DNA, the CDR3 is TGTGCCAGCAGCTTAGGACAGGGGGCAGGGGAGCAGTACTTC.

This clonotype appeared a few times. V is TRBV27 and J is TRBJ2-1, with a possible D match to TRBD1 (5 bases). V was trimmed by 5 bases and J by 0 bases, leaving 14 bases between them. The CDR3 has 16 residues. The V gene's germline CDR1 is MNHEY and CDR2 SMNVEV (reference sequence). The CDR3 DNA reads TGTGCCAGCAGTCGCTTCCAGACAGCCTCCTACAATGAGCAGTTCTTC. Amino acid sequence: CASSRFQTASYNEQFF.